This is a list of T cell receptor beta chains from one sample in a study of T cells in Graves' hyperthyroidism and ophthalmopathy. TCRdb called the multiplex PCR reads again in MiXCR, with one record for every CDR3 protein. The table includes roughly 750,000 distinct CDR3 sequences, about 17% detected once. Sequenced sample: blood. Receptors were obtained from a man aged 18 to 30 with Graves' hyperthyroidism. CDR3s include the opening cysteine and the closing phenylalanine or tryptophan. Fields, in order: D gene, V gene, clone size, J gene, CDR3 protein, CDR3 DNA. D genes are given only for firm matches. Rows give clone size only sometimes, using once, few, many, or a class for an expanded clone.

.	TRBV27	.	TRBJ2-7	CARSSYRYEQYF	TGTGCCAGATCTTCCTACAGGTACGAGCAGTACTTC
TRBD2	TRBV6-4	many	TRBJ2-7	CASSELAGLSEQYF	TGTGCCAGCAGTGAATTAGCGGGATTATCCGAGCAGTACTTC
TRBD2	TRBV20-1	.	TRBJ2-1	CSALFGLAGVGNEQFF	TGCAGTGCCCTGTTCGGACTAGCGGGAGTCGGCAATGAGCAGTTCTTC
.	TRBV20-1	.	TRBJ1-4	CSATRTVNEKLFF	TGCAGTGCTACCAGGACCGTTAATGAAAAACTGTTTTTT
TRBD1	TRBV28	few	TRBJ2-7	CASSLYLQGSIVHEQYF	TGTGCCAGCAGTCTCTACTTACAGGGGTCAATTGTCCACGAGCAGTACTTC
.	TRBV2	few	TRBJ1-2	CASSEILGVEGYTF	TGTGCCAGCAGTGAAATACTGGGGGTTGAGGGCTACACCTTC
.	TRBV7-6	few	TRBJ2-2	CASSPVTSFTGELFF	TGTGCCAGCAGCCCGGTGACTAGTTTCACCGGGGAGCTGTTTTTT
.	TRBV27	.	TRBJ2-7	CASSLGPIRSYEQYF	TGTGCCAGCAGCCTCGGACCCATTAGGTCCTACGAGCAGTACTTC
.	TRBV6-2/TRBV6-3	.	TRBJ2-4	CASSYDLGSKNIQYF	TGTGCCAGCAGTTACGATTTGGGATCCAAAAACATTCAGTACTTC
.	TRBV7-9	.	TRBJ2-7	CASSLGHLNEQYF	TGTGCCAGCAGCTTAGGCCACCTAAACGAGCAGTACTTC
TRBD2	TRBV7-9	.	TRBJ2-3	CASSFSGMGTQYF	TGTGCCAGCAGCTTTAGCGGGATGGGTACGCAGTATTTT
TRBD1	TRBV15	few	TRBJ2-2	CATGTGRKSGELFF	TGTGCCACCGGGACAGGGAGGAAGTCCGGGGAGCTGTTTTTT
.	TRBV27	many	TRBJ1-6	CASRSGWRSPLHF	TGTGCCAGCAGGTCGGGGTGGCGATCACCCCTCCACTTT
.	TRBV20-1	.	TRBJ1-3	CSARAQVGNTIYF	TGCAGTGCTAGGGCGCAGGTTGGAAACACCATATATTTT
TRBD1	TRBV12-3/TRBV12-4	few	TRBJ1-2	CASSPSPGQGAHGYTF	TGTGCCAGCAGCCCCTCCCCGGGACAGGGGGCGCATGGCTACACCTTC
.	TRBV6-1	many	TRBJ2-3	CASSSTSIDTQYF	TGTGCCAGCAGTTCCACGAGCATAGATACGCAGTATTTT